This entry concerns a single TCR beta chain. Its target is not known. This sample is part of a study of breast tumors, draining lymph nodes, adjacent tissues. TCRdb passed the multiplex PCR reads through MiXCR, listing each CDR3 protein once. The sample holds roughly 14,000 distinct CDR3 sequences, around three fifths seen once. Study-level points and caveats: Compared with lymph nodes, tumors were less diverse; compared with nontumor tissue, more. Tumor and nontumor repertoires were significantly more similar in luminal-like than in basal-like breast cancer. Data only fit, rather than demonstrated, lymph node origin of most tumor T cells.

This CDR3 is built from 17 residues. V shed 5 bases, J shed 0 bases, and the junction held 1 base outside the gene matches. The receptor was isolated from a female donor with breast cancer. Some clones in this sample may be carry-over from other donors' samples. The sequenced material came from tumor-adjacent breast tissue. V usage is TRBV12-3 or TRBV12-4 and J usage is TRBJ2-2; 15 bases match TRBD2. DNA of the CDR3: TGTGCCAGCAGTGGACTAGCGGGAGGGACGAACACCGGGGAGCTGTTTTTT. Translating gives CASSGLAGGTNTGELFF.